This is a list of T cell receptor beta chains from one sample in a study of blood T cell repertoires in COVID-19. Produced via immunoSEQ multiplex PCR; TCRdb's table is partial and in-frame only. The table has about 260,000 clones, 80% to 90% seen once. Sequenced input: peripheral blood. The origin of the receptors is a woman in her seventies with COVID-19, enrolled during active disease. Both conserved end residues are part of each CDR3. Fields, in order: V gene, CDR3 protein.

TRBV19,CASNTGTASHPQHF
TRBV28,CASSLFGTGVKKKLFF
TRBV11-2,CASSLTSGSGDEQYF
TRBV6-5,CASPSGGNTGELFF
TRBV12-5,CASGLGTGIGEQYF
TRBV30,CASKVGGGNSPLHF
TRBV7-2,CASSLSGDFYEQYF
TRBV7-9,CATGTANTEAFF
TRBV30,CAWSVSIHNNEQFF
TRBV6-5,CASSRTSGNGEQFF
TRBV5-6,CASSFKGTGSYNEQFF
TRBV27,CASSLSWTGGRMQYF
TRBV2,CASKGEGETGELFF
TRBV5-6,CASSPLAGVPPYNEQFF
TRBV28,CATNREFYGYTF
TRBV25-1,CASSDPGRYEQYF
TRBV28,CASSPDTISNQPQHF
TRBV19,CAVNQGYGTNQPQHF
TRBV6-5,CACRRPYSYEQYF
TRBV4-2,CASSQGSGGTYEQYF
TRBV18,CASSPGGRHTEAFF
TRBV6-5,CATATTGSNQPQHF
TRBV5-1,CASSLNTGRVTEAFF
TRBV6-5,CASSPGREYGYTF
TRBV27,CASSAYQGTEAFF
TRBV5-1,CASSWGTRSYEQYF
TRBV24-1,CATSDSGPGQLQETQYF
TRBV21-1,CASTNITGSPEAFF
TRBV27,CASSFSPGANQPQHF
TRBV28,CASSFLQGNQPQHF
TRBV11-3,CASSAGTQPYGYTF
TRBV18,CASSPGQLYGYTF
TRBV11-3,CASSAGTRLTTDTQYF
TRBV18,CASSPQTSGRALQFF
TRBV4-1,CASSHPGQGNQPQHF
TRBV12-5,CASGLVGTSGYNEQFF
TRBV28,CASKVGTAAGGHGYTF
TRBV12-1,CASSSVGSGMETQYF
TRBV12-3/TRBV12-4,CASSFSGGRGYTF
TRBV7-8,CASSLSGGASADTQYF
TRBV2,CASKWTSGSQETQYF
TRBV9,CASSVDGGRNIQYF
TRBV5-4,CASSLGTGVDEQFF
TRBV18,CASSPGTLYEQYF
TRBV4-3,CASSQDYLLAGSGANVLTF
TRBV10-2,CASSDRQGTFSGNTIYF
TRBV19,CASSIALHRGTQYF
TRBV27,CASTLDNSGANVLTF
TRBV2,CASSDYFLEAFF
TRBV5-4,CASSLDPRVGYEQYF
TRBV27,CASSPDRAHTEAFF
TRBV28,CASSSGPPEGIQYF
TRBV9,CASSVDQGSNSPLHF
TRBV11-3,CASSNGGKGNQPQHF
TRBV5-1,CASSPAGMPGNTIYF
TRBV6-5,CASSLGQGGDQPQHF
TRBV18,CASSPRTVHNEQFF
TRBV15,CATSRGQGGYGYTF